These 20 T cell receptor beta chains were all obtained from the same sample, sequenced in a study of T cells in narcolepsy. This table comes from immunoSEQ multiplex PCR, and its TCRdb copy is limited to in-frame clones, with some not included. The sample has tens of thousands of clones; roughly 80% are singletons. Sample: CD45RA- memory CD4+ T cells from PBMCs. The receptors were sampled from a human donor with narcolepsy.

This chain uses TRBV12-5 with TRBJ2-7; TRBD1 aligns across 9 bases. There are 14 residues in the CDR3. The J segment lost 5 bases and the V segment lost 5 bases, leaving 7 bases of the junction unmatched. The V gene's germline CDR1 is LGHNT and CDR2 FRNRAP. CDR3 loop: CASGRRDRAHEQYF. CDR3 nucleotide sequence: TGTGCTAGTGGTAGGCGGGACAGGGCCCACGAGCAGTACTTC.

The chain has TRBV11-1 and TRBJ2-5; D not resolved. CDR3 length: 14 amino acids. Germline CDR1 reads SGHAT; CDR2 reads FQDESV (reference sequence). The V and J ends lost 3 bases and 3 bases respectively, with 11 bases between them. CDR3: CASSLTPTKETQYF. The CDR3 DNA follows: TGTGCCAGCAGCTTGACACCGACCAAAGAGACCCAGTACTTC.

The rearrangement links TRBV5-8 to TRBJ1-5, with TRBD1 as a possible D gene (6 bases). V lost 7 bases, J lost 0 bases, and 29 bases lay in between. Germline V lookup: CDR1 SGHTS, CDR2 YDEGEE. This CDR3 contains 20 residues. The CDR3 region is CASGPPNWDIVRSSNQPQHF. DNA for the CDR3: TGTGCCAGCGGGCCTCCGAATTGGGACATTGTTAGAAGTAGCAATCAGCCCCAGCATTTT. Full variable domain (rest looked up from reference TRBV5-8 and TRBJ1-5): EAGVTQSPTHLIKTRGQQATLRCSPISGHTSVYWYQQALGLGLQFLLWYDEGEERNRGNFPPRFSGRQFPNYSSELNVNALELEDSALYLCASGPPNWDIVRSSNQPQHFGDGTRLSIL.

The chain carries TRBV2 and TRBJ1-1, with 7 nucleotides matching TRBD1. The J segment lost 6 bases and the V segment lost 5 bases, leaving 9 bases of the junction unmatched. The CDR3 is 14 amino acids. CDR1 and CDR2 from the germline V gene are SNHLY and FYNNEI. The CDR3, as DNA: TGTGCCAGCAGTCCACGACAGGGACGTCCTGAAGCTTTCTTT. Translation gives CASSPRQGRPEAFF.

There are a few counts of this clone. The chain uses TRBV6-1 and TRBJ1-1; 9 positions agree with TRBD1. Looked up from germline, CDR1 is MNHNS and CDR2 is SASEGT. With V trimmed by 6 bases and J by 1 base, 3 bases remained unmatched. The CDR3 has 14 amino acids. The DNA of the CDR3 is TGTGCCAGCAGCATGGGACAGGGGAACACTGAAGCTTTCTTT. Its protein is CASSMGQGNTEAFF.

This chain uses TRBV5-1 with TRBJ2-5; TRBD2 agrees at 8 bases. Germline assignment: CDR1 SGHRS and CDR2 YFSETQ. The CDR3 runs to 16 residues. V gave up 1 base and J gave up 5 bases; unmatched junction bases: 10. CDR3 DNA: TGCGCCAGCAGCTTGTTTCTTAGCGGGGTTTCGGAGACCCAGTACTTC. The encoded protein is CASSLFLSGVSETQYF.

The chain is built from TRBV18 and TRBJ2-6; D ambiguous. The germline CDR1 and CDR2 sequences are KGHSH and LQKENI. Trimming cost V 4 bases and J 0 bases, with 7 bases left between them. The CDR3 is 15 residues long. DNA for the CDR3: TGTGCCAGCTCACTCTCAGCCTCTGGGGCCAACGTCCTGACTTTC. Protein: CASSLSASGANVLTF.

CDR3 amino acids: CASSERVSYNEQFF. The DNA of the CDR3 is TGTGCCAGCAGTGAAAGGGTATCCTACAATGAGCAGTTCTTC. The chain couples TRBV25-1 to TRBJ2-1; D ambiguous. CDR3 length: 14 residues. Trimming removed 2 bases from V and 1 base from J, with 6 bases in between. CDR1 MGHDK and CDR2 SYGVNS come from the germline V gene.

CDR3 protein: CASRVNGGRGNTIYF. Here the CDR3 DNA reads TGTGCCAGCAGGGTTAACGGGGGCCGCGGAAACACCATATATTTT. This chain links TRBV13 with TRBJ1-3; D perhaps matches TRBD1 (6 bases). V lost 6 bases to trimming and J lost 4 bases, with 16 bases between them. CDR3 length: 15 amino acids. CDR1 PRHDT and CDR2 FYEKMQ come from the germline V gene (reference sequence).

The gene calls are TRBV6-5 and TRBJ1-1, with no clear D. The V and J ends lost 5 bases and 1 base respectively, with 11 bases between them. CDR1 is MNHEY, CDR2 SVGAGI, per germline. CDR3 length: 14 amino acids. CDR3 DNA: TGTGCCAGCAGTGACCCTCAGCAGAACACTGAAGCTTTCTTT. As protein: CASSDPQQNTEAFF.

CDR3 residues: CAWGRQGTEAFF. The CDR3 bases are TGTGCCTGGGGTCGACAGGGGACTGAAGCTTTCTTT. V is TRBV30 and J is TRBJ1-1, with TRBD1 matching over 8 bases. J was trimmed by 5 bases and V by 5 bases; bases with no gene match: 4. Germline CDR1 and CDR2: GTSNPN and SVGIG (reference sequence). The CDR3 is 12 amino acids.

The genes are TRBV7-2 and TRBJ2-2, with D unclear. Deletions cut 5 bases from V and 5 bases from J, with 15 bases between. Germline assignment: CDR1 SGHTA and CDR2 FQGNSA. CDR3 length equals 15 residues. This chain's CDR3 is CASSPRTAQTGELFF. CDR3 nucleotides: TGTGCCAGCAGCCCCCGGACGGCCCAAACCGGGGAGCTGTTTTTT.

This chain joins TRBV6-5 and TRBJ2-7, with D maybe TRBD2 (6 bases). Germline V gene lookup returns CDR1 MNHEY and CDR2 SVGAGI. V was cut by 7 bases and J by 1 base, with 14 bases left in between. The CDR3 runs 14 residues. This CDR3 reads CASKLGTASYEQYF. In nucleotides, the CDR3 is TGTGCCAGCAAGCTGGGGACTGCATCCTACGAGCAGTACTTC.

The rearrangement links TRBV6-6 to TRBJ2-3; 8 nucleotides match TRBD2. The germline V gene has CDR1 MNHNY and CDR2 SVGAGI (reference sequence). This CDR3 has 14 amino acids. With V trimmed by 10 bases and J by 6 bases, 12 bases remained unmatched. CDR3 nucleotide sequence: TGTGCCACCCGGGAGGGGCGCGTTTTTGATACGCAGTATTTT. It codes for CATREGRVFDTQYF.

The chain carries TRBV11-3 and TRBJ2-1; D not certain. The CDR3 sequence is 11 residues long. Trimming took off 2 bases at V and 6 bases at J, with 2 bases between the two ends. The germline CDR1 and CDR2 sequences are SGHNT and YENEEA. CDR3 in amino acids: CASSLSNEQFF. CDR3 nucleotides: TGTGCCAGCAGCTTAAGCAATGAGCAGTTCTTC.

The chain combines TRBV7-9 with TRBJ2-3, with 8 bases that match TRBD2. Germline trimming cut 6 bases from V and 5 bases from J; bases unmatched to any gene: 7. Per the germline V gene, CDR1 is SEHNR and CDR2 is FQNEAQ (reference sequence). CDR3 size: 14 residues. The CDR3: CASRKSGREDTQYF. The CDR3 bases are TGTGCCAGCAGGAAAAGCGGGAGAGAAGATACGCAGTATTTT.

This clone occurred a few times. The chain's CDR3 is CASSLRGRGSGYEQFF. In DNA form, the CDR3 reads TGTGCCAGCAGCTTGCGAGGCAGGGGGTCGGGCTATGAGCAGTTCTTC. The chain couples TRBV5-6 to TRBJ2-1, with 7 bases identical to TRBD1. Germline V gives CDR1 SGHDT, CDR2 YYEEEE. With 1 base clipped from V and 8 bases from J, the junction kept 12 bases outside the gene matches. The CDR3 is 16 residues long. The entire variable domain, with the rest obtained from reference TRBV5-6 and TRBJ2-1, is as follows: DAGVTQSPTHLIKTRGQQVTLRCSPKSGHDTVSWYQQALGQGPQFIFQYYEEEERQRGNFPDRFSGHQFPNYSSELNVNALLLGDSALYLCASSLRGRGSGYEQFFGPGTRLTVL.

CDR3 nucleotides: TGTGCCTTGCTTTCGGGGGGCGGAAGTGAAAAACTGTTTTTT. Protein: CALLSGGGSEKLFF. The genes are TRBV30 and TRBJ1-4; possible D gene TRBD1, 6 bases. Germline assignment: CDR1 GTSNPN and CDR2 SVGIG (reference sequence). Deletions cut 7 bases from V and 7 bases from J, with 19 bases between. The CDR3 extends over 14 amino acids.

This chain joins TRBV7-9 and TRBJ2-7, with D possibly matching TRBD2 (5 bases). Per the germline V gene, CDR1 is SEHNR and CDR2 is FQNEAQ (reference sequence). CDR3 length equals 15 residues. The V end lost 5 bases, the J end lost 3 bases, and 17 bases lay between the germline ends. The CDR3 spells CASSKIVGRGYEQYF. CDR3 bases: TGTGCCAGCAGCAAGATTGTAGGGAGAGGCTACGAGCAGTACTTC.

A word on this clone: Other DNA sequences of this sample code for an identical CDR3. The V gene is TRBV7-9, the J gene TRBJ2-3, with 8 bases aligning to TRBD1. Germline CDR1 and CDR2: SEHNR and FQNEAQ (reference sequence). CDR3 size: 13 residues. V was pared by 5 bases and J by 4 bases, with 2 bases of the junction left unmatched. The CDR3, as DNA: TGTGCCAGCAGCCCCAGGGGGCCAGATACGCAGTATTTT. Its translation is CASSPRGPDTQYF.